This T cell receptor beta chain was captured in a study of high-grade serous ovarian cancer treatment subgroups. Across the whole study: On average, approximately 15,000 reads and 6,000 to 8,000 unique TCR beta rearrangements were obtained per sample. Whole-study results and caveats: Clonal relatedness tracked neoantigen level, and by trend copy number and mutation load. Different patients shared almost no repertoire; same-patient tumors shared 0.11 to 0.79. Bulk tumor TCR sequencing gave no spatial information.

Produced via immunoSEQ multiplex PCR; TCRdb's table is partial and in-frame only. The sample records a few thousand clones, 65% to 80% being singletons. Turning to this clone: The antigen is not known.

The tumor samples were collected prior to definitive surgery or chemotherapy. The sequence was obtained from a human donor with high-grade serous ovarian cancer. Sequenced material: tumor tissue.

The CDR3: CASGGRTNHEQYF. The CDR3 region has the DNA TGTGCCAGCGGGGGGAGGACCAACCACGAGCAGTACTTC. The V gene is TRBV6-5, the J gene TRBJ2-7, with D perhaps TRBD2 (6 bases). The germline CDR1 and CDR2 sequences are MNHEY and SVGAGI. Trimming took 8 bases from V and 5 from J, leaving 16 bases between them. The CDR3 sequence is 13 residues long.